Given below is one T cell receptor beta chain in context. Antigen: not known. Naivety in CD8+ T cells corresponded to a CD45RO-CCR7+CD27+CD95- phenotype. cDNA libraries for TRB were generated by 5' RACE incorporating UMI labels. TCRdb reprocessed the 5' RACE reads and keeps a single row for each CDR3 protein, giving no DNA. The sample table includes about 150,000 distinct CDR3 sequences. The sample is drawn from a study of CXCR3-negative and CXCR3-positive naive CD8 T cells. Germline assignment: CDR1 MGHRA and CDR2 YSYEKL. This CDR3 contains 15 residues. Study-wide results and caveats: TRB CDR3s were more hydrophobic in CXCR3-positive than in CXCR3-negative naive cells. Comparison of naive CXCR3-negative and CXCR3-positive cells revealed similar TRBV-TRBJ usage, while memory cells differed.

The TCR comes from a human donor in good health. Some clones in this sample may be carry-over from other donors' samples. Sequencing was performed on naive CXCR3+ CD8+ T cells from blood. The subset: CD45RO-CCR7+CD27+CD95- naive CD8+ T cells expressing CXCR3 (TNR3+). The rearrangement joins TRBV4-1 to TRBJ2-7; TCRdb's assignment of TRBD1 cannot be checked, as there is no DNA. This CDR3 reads CASSQVTGGAYEQYF.